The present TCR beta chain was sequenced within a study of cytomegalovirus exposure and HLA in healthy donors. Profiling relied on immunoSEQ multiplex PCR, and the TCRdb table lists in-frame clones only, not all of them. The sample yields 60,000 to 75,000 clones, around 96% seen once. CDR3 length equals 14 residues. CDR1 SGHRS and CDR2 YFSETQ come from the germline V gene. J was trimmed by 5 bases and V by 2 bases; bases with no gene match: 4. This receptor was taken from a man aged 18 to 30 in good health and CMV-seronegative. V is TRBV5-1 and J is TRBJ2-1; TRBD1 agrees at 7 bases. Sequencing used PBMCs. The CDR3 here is CASSFAGGNNEQFF. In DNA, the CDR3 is TGCGCCAGCAGCTTTGCAGGGGGAAACAATGAGCAGTTCTTC. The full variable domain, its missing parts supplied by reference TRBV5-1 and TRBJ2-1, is KAGVTQTPRYLIKTRGQQVTLSCSPISGHRSVSWYQQTPGQGLQFLFEYFSETQRNKGNFPGRFSGRQFSNSRSEMNVSTLELGDSALYLCASSFAGGNNEQFFGPGTRLTVL.